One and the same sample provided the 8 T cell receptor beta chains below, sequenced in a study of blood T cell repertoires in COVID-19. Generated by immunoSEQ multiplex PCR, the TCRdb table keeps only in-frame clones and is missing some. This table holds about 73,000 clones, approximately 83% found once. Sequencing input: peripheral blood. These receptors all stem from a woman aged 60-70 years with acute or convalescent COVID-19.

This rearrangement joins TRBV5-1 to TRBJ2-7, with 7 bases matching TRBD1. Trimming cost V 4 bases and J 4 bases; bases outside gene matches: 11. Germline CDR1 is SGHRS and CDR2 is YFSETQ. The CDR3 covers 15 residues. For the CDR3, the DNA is TGCGCCAGCAGCACTGGGGACAGCAGGTCTTACGAGCAGTACTTC. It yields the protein CASSTGDSRSYEQYF.

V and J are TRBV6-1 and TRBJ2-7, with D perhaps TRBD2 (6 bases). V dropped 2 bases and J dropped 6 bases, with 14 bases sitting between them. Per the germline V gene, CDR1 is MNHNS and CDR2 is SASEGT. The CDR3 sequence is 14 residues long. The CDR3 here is CASSERRGRSEQYF. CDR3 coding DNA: TGTGCCAGCAGTGAAAGGCGGGGAAGGAGCGAGCAGTACTTC.

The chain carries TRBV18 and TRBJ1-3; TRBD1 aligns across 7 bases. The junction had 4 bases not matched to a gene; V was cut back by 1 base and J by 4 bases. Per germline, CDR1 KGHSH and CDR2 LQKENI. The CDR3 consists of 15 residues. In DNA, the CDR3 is TGTGCCAGCTCACCACGACAGGGTAAAGGAAACACCATATATTTT. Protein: CASSPRQGKGNTIYF.

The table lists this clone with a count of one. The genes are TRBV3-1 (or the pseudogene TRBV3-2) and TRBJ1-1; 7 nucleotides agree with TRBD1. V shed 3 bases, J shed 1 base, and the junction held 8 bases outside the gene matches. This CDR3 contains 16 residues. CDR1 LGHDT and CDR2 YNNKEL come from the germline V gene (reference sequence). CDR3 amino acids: CASSQETGRRNTEAFF. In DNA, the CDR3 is TGTGCCAGCAGCCAGGAGACAGGGAGGCGGAACACTGAAGCTTTCTTT.

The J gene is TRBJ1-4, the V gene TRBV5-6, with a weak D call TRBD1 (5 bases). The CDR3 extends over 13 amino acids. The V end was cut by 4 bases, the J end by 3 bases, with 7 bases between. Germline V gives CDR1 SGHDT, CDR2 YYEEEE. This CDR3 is CASSPGANEKLFF. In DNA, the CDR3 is TGTGCCAGCAGCCCGGGGGCTAATGAAAAACTGTTTTTT.

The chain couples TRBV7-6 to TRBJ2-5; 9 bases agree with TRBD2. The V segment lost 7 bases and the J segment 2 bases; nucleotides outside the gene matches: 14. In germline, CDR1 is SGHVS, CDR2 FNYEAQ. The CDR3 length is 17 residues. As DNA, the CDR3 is TGTGCCAGCACCCCACTACAAGCTAGCGGGGTTCAAGAGACCCAGTACTTC. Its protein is CASTPLQASGVQETQYF.

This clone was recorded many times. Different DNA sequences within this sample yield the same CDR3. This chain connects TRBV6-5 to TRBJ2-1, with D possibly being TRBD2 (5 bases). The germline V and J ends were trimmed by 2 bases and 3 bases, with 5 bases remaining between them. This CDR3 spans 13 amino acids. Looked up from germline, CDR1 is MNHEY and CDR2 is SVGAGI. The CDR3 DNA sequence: TGTGCCAGCAGTTACGGAGGCTACAATGAGCAGTTCTTC. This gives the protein CASSYGGYNEQFF.

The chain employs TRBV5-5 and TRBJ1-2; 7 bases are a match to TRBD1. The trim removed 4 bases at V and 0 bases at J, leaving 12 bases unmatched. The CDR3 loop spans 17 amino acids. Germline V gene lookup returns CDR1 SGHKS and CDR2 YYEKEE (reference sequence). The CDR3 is CASSAGQNSFTNYGYTF. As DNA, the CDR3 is TGTGCCAGCAGCGCGGGACAGAACTCCTTTACTAACTATGGCTACACCTTC.